Listed below are T cell receptor beta chains from one sample, sequenced in a study of T cell repertoires in cytomegalovirus infection. A single record per CDR3 protein comes from TCRdb applying MiXCR to the reads. This table holds 680,000 or so distinct CDR3 sequences, roughly 36% found once. No antigen is known for these receptors. The material sequenced was cultured PBMCs, taken from culture after CMV antigen stimulation. Receptor source: a human donor in good health (CMV status not recorded). Some clones in this sample may be carry-over from other donors' samples. The CDR3 runs from the conserved cysteine through the conserved F or W. A D gene is named only where the DNA matches it firmly. Part of the rows lack a size; the others show once, few, many or a class for expanded clones.

>TRBV29-1|NA|NA|TRBJ1-4
TGCAGCGTTGGACAGGCCGAAAAACTGTTTTTT
CSVGQAEKLFF
>TRBV4-1|NA|NA|TRBJ2-1
TGTGCCAGCAGCCAAGATCCGGCATCGGGCAGTTTTTACAATGAGCAGTTCTTC
CASSQDPASGSFYNEQFF
>TRBV4-3|NA|NA|TRBJ1-1
TGCGCCAGCAGCCAATTCAGGGAGACTGAAGCTTTCTTT
CASSQFRETEAFF
>TRBV2|NA|NA|TRBJ2-3
TGTGCCAGCAGGCCACGGGAGCACACAGATACGCAGTATTTT
CASRPREHTDTQYF
>TRBV20-1|NA|NA|TRBJ2-1
TGCAGTGCCCGAAGGAGGGGTGACTCGGGTGAGCAGTTCTTC
CSARRRGDSGEQFF
>TRBV18|NA|NA|TRBJ2-5
TGTGCCAGCTCACCATTCGCGGAGACCCAGTACTTC
CASSPFAETQYF
>TRBV28|NA|NA|TRBJ2-7
TGTGCCAGCATCAAGGGGGGACGGAGTATCTACGAGCAGTACTTC
CASIKGGRSIYEQYF
>TRBV29-1|few|NA|TRBJ1-1
TGCAGCGTTGAAGATCGGGGGTATTACACTGAAGCTTTCTTT
CSVEDRGYYTEAFF
>TRBV7-2|many|NA|TRBJ1-6
TGTGCCAGCAGCCTCGACGGTTCACCCCTCCACTTT
CASSLDGSPLHF
>TRBV7-3|NA|NA|TRBJ2-7
TGTGCCAGCACCACCGCCGCAGGTTTAGATGAGCAGTACTTC
CASTTAAGLDEQYF
>TRBV4-1|NA|NA|TRBJ2-6
TGCGCCAGCAGCCACGGGCGTGGGGCCAACGTCCTGACTTTC
CASSHGRGANVLTF
>TRBV7-2|few|NA|TRBJ1-6
TGTGCCAGCAGCACAAAAATCCTCGCCGTTTCACCCCTCCACTTT
CASSTKILAVSPLHF
>TRBV7-2|few|NA|TRBJ1-6
TGTGCCAGCAGGTTGGGGGAAGGACCCCTCCACTTT
CASRLGEGPLHF
>TRBV7-9|NA|NA|TRBJ2-1
TGTGCCAGCAGCCAATTTAAGGGGGTGGGTGAGCAGTTCTTC
CASSQFKGVGEQFF
>TRBV29-1|NA|TRBD2|TRBJ2-1
TGCAGAGTAGCGGGGGGATCTCTAGGGTACAATGAGCAGTTCTTC
CRVAGGSLGYNEQFF
>TRBV7-6|NA|TRBD1|TRBJ1-3
TGTGCCAGCAGCTCGGCAGGGGGCGGCCGGAACACCATATATTTT
CASSSAGGGRNTIYF
>TRBV12-3/TRBV12-4|few|NA|TRBJ1-1
TGTGCCAGCAACCCCATGTCGAACACTGAAGCTTTCTTT
CASNPMSNTEAFF
>TRBV2|NA|TRBD2|TRBJ2-3
TGTGCCAGCAGTGAAGTCCCCGGACTAGCGGGGGGCCTGGATACGCAGTATTTT
CASSEVPGLAGGLDTQYF
>TRBV6-5|NA|NA|TRBJ1-4
TGTGCCAGCAGTCATCCGACAGAAAAACTGTTTTTT
CASSHPTEKLFF
>TRBV7-2|many|NA|TRBJ1-3
TGTGCCAGCAGCTTAGGGACACTTGGAAACACCATATATTTT
CASSLGTLGNTIYF
>TRBV7-2|many|TRBD2|TRBJ2-1
TGTGCCAGCAGCTTTAGCGGGAGGTCCTACAATGAGCAGTTCTTC
CASSFSGRSYNEQFF
>TRBV3-1|NA|NA|TRBJ1-5
TGTGCCAGCAGCCCACTGACAGGCTTAAATCAGCCCCAGCATTTT
CASSPLTGLNQPQHF
>TRBV4-2|NA|NA|TRBJ1-2
TGTGCCAGCAGCCAAGATCGGGATGCTGGCTACACCTTC
CASSQDRDAGYTF
>TRBV7-2|many|TRBD2|TRBJ2-7
TGTGCCAGCCGCCGGGGACTAGCGGGATCCGAGCAGTACTTC
CASRRGLAGSEQYF